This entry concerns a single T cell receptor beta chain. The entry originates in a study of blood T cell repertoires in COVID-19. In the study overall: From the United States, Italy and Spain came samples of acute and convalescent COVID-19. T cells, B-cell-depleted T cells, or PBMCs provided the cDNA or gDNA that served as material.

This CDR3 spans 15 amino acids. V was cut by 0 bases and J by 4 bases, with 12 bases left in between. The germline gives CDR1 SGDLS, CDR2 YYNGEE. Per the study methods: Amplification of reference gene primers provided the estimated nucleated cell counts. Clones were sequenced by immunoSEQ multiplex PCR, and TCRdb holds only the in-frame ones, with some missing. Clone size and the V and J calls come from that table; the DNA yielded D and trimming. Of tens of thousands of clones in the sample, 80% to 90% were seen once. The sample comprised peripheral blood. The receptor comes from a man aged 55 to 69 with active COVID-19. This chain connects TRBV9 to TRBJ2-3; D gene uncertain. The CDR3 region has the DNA TGTGCCAGCAGCGTAGAACCGACAACGGCAGATACGCAGTATTTT. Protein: CASSVEPTTADTQYF.